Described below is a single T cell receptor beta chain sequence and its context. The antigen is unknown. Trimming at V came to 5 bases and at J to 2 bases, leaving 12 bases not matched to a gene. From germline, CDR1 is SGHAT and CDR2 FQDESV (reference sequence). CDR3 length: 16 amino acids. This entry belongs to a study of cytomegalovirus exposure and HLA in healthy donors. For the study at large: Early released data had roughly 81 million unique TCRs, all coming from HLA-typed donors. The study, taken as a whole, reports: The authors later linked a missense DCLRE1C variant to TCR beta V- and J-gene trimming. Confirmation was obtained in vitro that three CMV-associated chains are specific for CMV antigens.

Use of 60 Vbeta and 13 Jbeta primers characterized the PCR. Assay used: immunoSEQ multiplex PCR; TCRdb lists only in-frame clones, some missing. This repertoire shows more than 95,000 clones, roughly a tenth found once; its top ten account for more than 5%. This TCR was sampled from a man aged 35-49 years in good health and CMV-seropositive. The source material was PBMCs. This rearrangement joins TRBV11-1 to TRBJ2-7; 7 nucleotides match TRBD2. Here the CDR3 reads CASSRTGEGLTYEQYF. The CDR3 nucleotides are TGTGCCAGCAGCCGCACGGGGGAGGGCCTTACCTACGAGCAGTACTTC.